This T cell receptor beta chain was observed in a study of T cells in Graves' hyperthyroidism and ophthalmopathy. The CDR3 regions of TCR beta were amplified from RNA transcripts. Primed by the HTBI set, a first-round RT-PCR was run on the TCR CDR3. TCRdb recomputed calls from the multiplex PCR reads with MiXCR, one row per CDR3 protein. The repertoire includes around 200,000 distinct CDR3 sequences, about 16% of them detected once, and about two fifths sits in the top ten. The CDR3 contains 14 residues. The germline V and J ends were trimmed by 7 bases and 4 bases, with 14 bases remaining between them. Germline V CDR1 and CDR2: MNHNS, SASEGT.

This receptor was identified in a middle-aged man with Graves' hyperthyroidism. The chain recombines TRBV6-1 with TRBJ1-5; D is perhaps TRBD1 (5 bases). Sequences were obtained from blood. CDR3: CASKNWGGNQPQHF. The CDR3 nucleotides read TGTGCCAGCAAAAACTGGGGGGGGAATCAGCCCCAGCATTTT.